This TCR beta chain is from a study of OX40 agonist ivuxolimab in advanced cancers. Study-wide points: The study found among the lowest clonal expansion in partial responders at 0.1-3.0 mg/kg.

This CDR3 contains 14 residues. V was cut by 1 base and J by 0 bases, with 7 bases left in between. Germline lookup yields CDR1 SGHNT and CDR2 YYREEE (reference sequence). Assay used: immunoSEQ multiplex PCR; TCRdb lists only in-frame clones, some missing. Counted here are 80,000 to 100,000 clones, around 94% occurring once; the ten biggest clones make up about 0.17%. In regard to this clone: Its antigen is undetermined.

This clonotype was obtained from an adult with an advanced solid tumor such as melanoma, head and neck, liver or kidney cancer. The chain links TRBV5-4 to TRBJ2-5; D is unclear. This sample comprised CD4+ or CD8+ T cells sorted from blood, obtained in a trial of the OX40 agonist ivuxolimab. The CDR3 here is CASSLTTNQETQYF. CDR3 nucleotide sequence: TGTGCCAGCAGCTTGACGACCAACCAAGAGACCCAGTACTTC.